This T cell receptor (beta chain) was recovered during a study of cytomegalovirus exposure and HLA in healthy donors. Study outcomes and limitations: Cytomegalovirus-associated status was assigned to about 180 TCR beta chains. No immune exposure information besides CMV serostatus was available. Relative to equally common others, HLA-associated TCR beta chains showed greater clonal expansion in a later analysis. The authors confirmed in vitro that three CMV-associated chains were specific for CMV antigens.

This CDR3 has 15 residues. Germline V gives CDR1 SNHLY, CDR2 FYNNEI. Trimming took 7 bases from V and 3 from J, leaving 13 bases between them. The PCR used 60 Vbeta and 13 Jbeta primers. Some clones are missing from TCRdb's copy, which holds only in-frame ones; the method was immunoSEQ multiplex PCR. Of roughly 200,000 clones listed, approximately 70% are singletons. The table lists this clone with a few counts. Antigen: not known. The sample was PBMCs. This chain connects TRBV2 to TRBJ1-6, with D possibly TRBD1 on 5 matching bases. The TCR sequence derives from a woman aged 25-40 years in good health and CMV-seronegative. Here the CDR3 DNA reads TGTGCCAGCATCCCGGGACTGCACTATAATTCACCCCTCCACTTT. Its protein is CASIPGLHYNSPLHF.